Presented here are 23 T cell receptor beta chains from one specimen sequenced in a study of blood T cell repertoires in COVID-19. TCRdb keeps only in-frame clones here, not all; method: immunoSEQ multiplex PCR. The sample lists about 28,000 clones, 87% seen once, with roughly 5% in the top ten. Sequencing input: peripheral blood. These receptors all stem from a man aged 60-69 years with active COVID-19.

The chain is built from TRBV10-2 and TRBJ2-1, with 11 nucleotides matching TRBD2. In germline, CDR1 is WSHSY, CDR2 SAAADI. The CDR3 totals 15 residues. V lost 6 bases to trimming and J lost 3 bases; unmatched junction nucleotides: 4. CDR3 bases: TGCGCCAGCAGAGCTAGCGGGGGGCGCTACAATGAGCAGTTCTTC. It encodes CASRASGGRYNEQFF.

V usage is TRBV7-8 and J usage is TRBJ1-1; D call uncertain. CDR1 and CDR2 from the germline V gene are SGHVS and FQNEAQ. The CDR3 is 15 residues long. The germline V and J ends were trimmed by 2 bases and 0 bases, with 10 bases remaining between them. DNA for the CDR3: TGTGCCAGCAGCTTATCCAGACTCATGAACACTGAAGCTTTCTTT. Translation gives CASSLSRLMNTEAFF.

The V and J genes are TRBV7-2 and TRBJ2-7; D might be TRBD1 (6 bases). CDR3 length: 14 amino acids. Trimming removed 7 bases from V and 3 bases from J, with 16 bases in between. Germline values: CDR1 SGHTA, CDR2 FQGNSA. The CDR3 coding sequence is TGTGCCAGCACCCTGACAGGAAGTAGCTACGAGCAGTACTTC. This gives the protein CASTLTGSSYEQYF.

The CDR3 region has the DNA TGTGCCAGCAGCATCCTCCCCGGGACAGGGGCAGCTAATGAAAAACTGTTTTTT. Translating gives CASSILPGTGAANEKLFF. The genes are TRBV7-9 and TRBJ1-4; 10 bases fit TRBD1. The CDR3 is 18 residues long. CDR1 is SEHNR and CDR2 is FQNEAQ in the germline V gene (reference sequence). V lost 5 bases to trimming and J lost 3 bases; unmatched junction nucleotides: 12.

The chain links TRBV6-4 to TRBJ2-3; 9 bases map to TRBD2. V lost 2 bases, J lost 6 bases, and 6 bases stayed unmatched. The CDR3 is made up of 15 amino acids. CDR1 is MRHNA, CDR2 SNTAGT, per germline. The CDR3 region is CASSDGGGAEDTQYF. The CDR3 DNA is TGTGCCAGCAGTGACGGCGGGGGGGCTGAGGATACGCAGTATTTT.

The V gene is TRBV10-3, the J gene TRBJ1-1; D is possibly TRBD1 (6 bases). Germline CDR1 is ENHRY and CDR2 is SYGVKD. CDR3 length equals 14 residues. Trimming stripped 10 bases from V and 2 bases from J, with 17 bases between. The CDR3 loop reads CATTFDRFNTEAFF. DNA for the CDR3: TGTGCCACCACGTTTGACAGGTTCAACACTGAAGCTTTCTTT.

The chain's CDR3 is CASSSRDRAGQPQHF. The CDR3 DNA sequence: TGTGCCAGCAGTTCCCGGGACAGGGCCGGGCAGCCCCAGCATTTT. J is TRBJ1-5 and V is TRBV27; 9 bases are a match to TRBD1. V shed 4 bases and J 7 bases; nucleotides not matched to a gene: 8. Germline-derived CDR1 and CDR2 are MNHEY and SMNVEV (reference sequence). This CDR3 has 15 residues.

V is TRBV19 and J is TRBJ1-2; D remains unclear. From germline, CDR1 is LNHDA and CDR2 SQIVND (reference sequence). Trimming shortened V by 1 base and J by 7 bases, and 7 bases separated the two germline ends. This CDR3 is built from 12 residues. CDR3 nucleotide sequence: TGTGCCAGTAGTATAGCTGTGAGTGGCTACACCTTC. It codes for CASSIAVSGYTF.

This chain connects TRBV11-2 to TRBJ1-5; possibly TRBD1 for D (5 bases). This CDR3 spans 16 amino acids. Trimming left V 6 bases short and J 7 bases short, with 22 bases between. The V gene's germline CDR1 is SGHAT and CDR2 FQNNGV. The CDR3 sequence is CASSTPRGGVRQPQHF. DNA for the CDR3: TGTGCCAGCAGTACCCCCCGGGGAGGGGTTAGACAGCCCCAGCATTTT.

This chain links TRBV19 with TRBJ1-1; D perhaps matches TRBD1 (5 bases). CDR3 length: 16 amino acids. V was pared by 0 bases and J by 0 bases, with 11 bases between. Per the germline V gene, CDR1 is LNHDA and CDR2 is SQIVND (reference sequence). CDR3 DNA: TGTGCCAGTAGTATAGACCTACAGGTTATGAACACTGAAGCTTTCTTT. Encoded protein: CASSIDLQVMNTEAFF.

This rearrangement joins TRBV18 to TRBJ1-1; D is undetermined. V lost 2 bases to trimming and J lost 3 bases, with 7 bases between them. Germline CDR1 KGHSH, CDR2 LQKENI. The CDR3 contains 13 residues. CDR3 sequence (DNA): TGTGCCAGCTCACCATGGGAGTACACTGAAGCTTTCTTT. This encodes CASSPWEYTEAFF.

This chain connects TRBV7-3 to TRBJ2-1, with TRBD1 identical over 9 bases. Trimming removed 2 bases from V and 8 bases from J; junction bases left unmatched: 7. Germline-derived CDR1 and CDR2 are SGHTA and FQGTGA. The CDR3 is made up of 15 amino acids. The DNA for the CDR3 is TGTGCCAGCAGCTTATCCTCCGGGACAGGGTATGAGCAGTTCTTC. Its translation: CASSLSSGTGYEQFF.

This clone was recorded only once. The V and J genes are TRBV11-1 and TRBJ2-4, with a weak D call TRBD1 (5 bases). The V and J ends lost 5 bases and 1 base respectively, with 12 bases between them. CDR1 and CDR2 from the germline V gene are SGHAT and FQDESV (reference sequence). This CDR3 spans 15 amino acids. CDR3 protein: CASSPGKGAKNIQYF. As DNA, the CDR3 is TGTGCCAGCAGCCCAGGGAAAGGCGCCAAAAACATTCAGTACTTC.

This chain connects TRBV13 to TRBJ2-7, with 10 bases aligning to TRBD1. Germline assignment: CDR1 PRHDT and CDR2 FYEKMQ (reference sequence). The CDR3 loop spans 16 amino acids. After removal of 4 bases from V and 4 bases from J, the junction contained 10 bases not matched to a gene. The CDR3 DNA follows: TGTGCCAGCAGCTCATCGGACAGGGGGAGGGAATACGAGCAGTACTTC. It translates to CASSSSDRGREYEQYF. Together with reference TRBV13 and TRBJ2-7, the CDR3 gives the full variable domain: AAGVIQSPRHLIKEKRETATLKCYPIPRHDTVYWYQQGPGQDPQFLISFYEKMQSDKGSIPDRFSAQQFSDYHSELNMSSLELGDSALYFCASSSSDRGREYEQYFGPGTRLTVT.

The rearrangement joins TRBV5-1 to TRBJ1-1; 11 positions match TRBD1. Germline V gene lookup returns CDR1 SGHRS and CDR2 YFSETQ. With V trimmed by 3 bases and J by 4 bases, 5 bases remained unmatched. The CDR3 covers 15 residues. For the CDR3, the DNA is TGCGCCAGCAGCTCCAGGACAGGGGGCGGCACTGAAGCTTTCTTT. It codes for CASSSRTGGGTEAFF.

V and J are TRBV18 and TRBJ1-6; D is perhaps TRBD1 (6 bases). CDR1 is KGHSH, CDR2 LQKENI, per germline. CDR3 length: 15 residues. Trimming took off 3 bases at V and 6 bases at J, with 12 bases between the two ends. The CDR3 loop reads CASSPQQGFNSPLHF. Here the CDR3 DNA reads TGTGCCAGCTCACCGCAACAGGGATTTAATTCACCCCTCCACTTT.

The chain carries TRBV29-1 and TRBJ1-4; no reliable D call. The CDR3 sequence is 12 residues long. CDR1 and CDR2 (germline): SQVTM, ANQGSEA. V lost 1 base to trimming and J lost 14 bases, with 14 bases between them. The CDR3 here is CSVEVEGNRLFF. The CDR3 nucleotides are TGCAGCGTTGAAGTCGAGGGCAACCGGCTGTTTTTT. The full variable domain, its missing parts supplied by reference TRBV29-1 and TRBJ1-4, is SAVISQKPSRDICQRGTSLTIQCQVDSQVTMMFWYRQQPGQSLTLIATANQGSEATYESGFVIDKFPISRPNLTFSTLTVSNMSPEDSSIYLCSVEVEGNRLFFGSGTQLSVL.

J is TRBJ1-2 and V is TRBV12-3 or TRBV12-4; D remains ambiguous. Deletions cut 2 bases from V and 7 bases from J, with 5 bases between. CDR3 size: 11 residues. The CDR3 spells CASSLHPGYTF. In nucleotides, the CDR3 is TGTGCCAGCAGTTTACATCCTGGCTACACCTTC.

The chain couples TRBV7-8 to TRBJ1-1; no definite D call. V lost 5 bases to trimming and J lost 6 bases, with 10 bases between them. Germline CDR1 is SGHVS and CDR2 is FQNEAQ. The CDR3 length is 12 residues. The CDR3 region has the DNA TGTGCCAGCAGCCCGGTTAGTGCTGAAGCTTTCTTT. Translation: CASSPVSAEAFF.

The rearrangement links TRBV29-1 to TRBJ1-2; 7 bases agree with TRBD1. V was clipped by 2 bases and J by 5 bases; unmatched bases: 5. CDR3 length: 13 amino acids. Germline V gene sequence: CDR1 SQVTM, CDR2 ANQGSEA. The CDR3 DNA reads TGCAGCGTTGAAAGGGGGCTCCAATATGGCTACACCTTC. Its translation is CSVERGLQYGYTF.

This chain uses TRBV6-5 with TRBJ2-7; D perhaps matches TRBD2 (6 bases). With 6 bases removed from V and 3 bases from J, the gap between germline ends came to 12 bases. The germline V gene encodes CDR1 MNHEY and CDR2 SVGAGI. The CDR3 has 13 amino acids. The CDR3 region has the DNA TGTGCCAGCAGGACCGGAGGGGACTACGAGCAGTACTTC. Its translation: CASRTGGDYEQYF.

The chain uses TRBV7-9 and TRBJ2-3; a weak D match, TRBD1 (6 bases). The V gene's germline CDR1 is SEHNR and CDR2 FQNEAQ (reference sequence). The CDR3 is 15 residues long. Trimming took off 3 bases at V and 3 bases at J, with 13 bases between the two ends. CDR3 protein: CASSFRGGQTDTQYF. The CDR3 DNA is TGTGCCAGCAGCTTCCGAGGGGGTCAAACAGATACGCAGTATTTT.

This clone was detected a few times. V is TRBV19 and J is TRBJ1-1, with 10 bases matching TRBD1. The V gene's germline CDR1 is LNHDA and CDR2 SQIVND (reference sequence). Unmatched junction bases numbered 14, after V lost 9 bases and J lost 1 base. CDR3 length: 17 amino acids. The CDR3 nucleotides are TGTGCCAGCCGGGACAGGGGTAGTTTCGCACGGAACACTGAAGCTTTCTTT. It translates to CASRDRGSFARNTEAFF.